The clone carrying this T cell receptor beta chain showed up just a few times. Antigen unknown. The gene names given are mouse names. The CDR3 is cut off 4 residues early in the read; its end comes from the germline J gene. Pooled cutaneous lymph node cells were sorted using CD4, CD8alpha, NKG2D, NKG2ACE and other markers. This record belongs to a study of CD8+ T cells in alopecia areata. Study-wide background: Those receiving the skin were approximately 7-11-week-old female C3H/HeJ mice, whose grafts came from 6-12-month-old C3H/HeJ donors with spontaneous alopecia. Overall study findings and caveats: Resident alphabeta T-cell populations of normal skin are likewise subject to sequencing in scalp samples.

In each case, RNA was isolated and then reverse transcribed into cDNA as the sequencing template. Profiling relied on immunoSEQ multiplex PCR, and the TCRdb table lists in-frame clones only, not all of them. The repertoire consists of over 250,000 clones, none detected only once. The CDR3 spans 14 residues. Germline V lookup: CDR1 SGHDT, CDR2 FRDEAV. J is TRBJ2-5 and V is TRBV14, with TRBD2 matching over 9 bases. The sample taken for sequencing was CD4+ T cells sorted from a lymph node. The source of this sequence is a C3H/HeJ mouse with alopecia areata. MHC haplotype here: H2-k. The sequenced CDR3 bases are TGTGCCAGCAGCAATAGGGACTGGGAAGAC. Its translation is CASSNRDWED. In full, the CDR3 is CASSNRDWEDTQYF.